The text below deals with one TCR beta chain. Its specificity is unknown. This sample was included in a study of post-analysis software for immune sequencing data. Study-wide background: The disease courses covered relapsing-remitting, secondary progressive and progressive-relapsing multiple sclerosis.

Study observations and caveats: Those with multiple sclerosis, the patient group, showed significantly lower normalized Chao1 diversity than controls.

Unique molecular identifiers featured in each of the TCR beta cDNA libraries. Starting from about 0.98 to 11 million T cells, the study yielded roughly 0.5 million cDNA molecules. TCRdb processed the PCR reads anew with MiXCR; each CDR3 protein has one entry. The data contain roughly 800,000 distinct CDR3 sequences, 25% to 30% of them singletons. This sequence was found in a girl between 5 and 17 years old with multiple sclerosis. Sequencing was carried out using blood.

CDR3 sequence reads: CSVELVPGELFF. The CDR3 DNA reads as TGCAGCGTTGAATTGGTTCCCGGGGAGCTGTTTTTT. The chain links TRBV29-1 to TRBJ2-2, with D uncertain. With 2 bases removed from V and 6 bases from J, the gap between germline ends came to 7 bases. This CDR3 has 12 amino acids. CDR1 is SQVTM, CDR2 ANQGSEA, per germline.